This passage covers 20 T cell receptor beta chains from one sample sequenced in a study of cytomegalovirus exposure and HLA in healthy donors. Sequencing used immunoSEQ multiplex PCR; TCRdb keeps in-frame clones, though not all of them. In the table there are 230,000 or so clones, around nine tenths of which are singletons. Sequenced sample: PBMCs. The receptors were sampled from a woman in her late teens or twenties in good health and CMV-seronegative.

The chain recombines TRBV25-1 with TRBJ1-2, with D possibly matching TRBD1 (5 bases). The germline CDR1 and CDR2 sequences are MGHDK and SYGVNS. CDR3 length equals 12 residues. Trimming left V 2 bases short and J 8 bases short, with 9 bases between. CDR3 residues: CASSEGHLGYTF. The CDR3 DNA reads as TGTGCCAGCAGTGAAGGACACTTGGGCTACACCTTC.

The genes are TRBV11-2 and TRBJ2-1, with 14 bases matching TRBD2. Germline V gene sequence: CDR1 SGHAT, CDR2 FQNNGV. The CDR3 totals 17 residues. V trimming: 4 bases; J trimming: 5 bases; junction bases outside the gene matches: 7. The CDR3 is CASSSVRLAGGNNEQFF. The CDR3 nucleotides are TGTGCCAGCAGCTCCGTCAGACTAGCGGGAGGGAACAATGAGCAGTTCTTC.

The chain is built from TRBV30 and TRBJ1-4; D gene unclear. Trimming pared 3 bases from V and 8 bases from J, leaving 10 bases between. The CDR3 is 12 amino acids. The germline V gene encodes CDR1 GTSNPN and CDR2 SVGIG (reference sequence). The CDR3 protein is CAWRQEREKLFF. The CDR3 region has the DNA TGTGCCTGGAGGCAGGAACGGGAAAAACTGTTTTTT.

The gene calls are TRBV28 and TRBJ1-1, with 10 nucleotides matching TRBD1. Germline V CDR1 and CDR2: MDHEN, SYDVKM. The CDR3 runs to 15 residues. Trimming took 6 bases from V and 5 from J; bases not matched to a gene: 9. CDR3 nucleotides: TGTGCCAGCAGAGAGACAGGGGGCGGAAGGACTGAAGCTTTCTTT. Translated, it gives CASRETGGGRTEAFF.

The rearrangement uses TRBV12-5 and TRBJ2-3, with D perhaps matching TRBD2 (6 bases). Germline-derived CDR1 and CDR2 are LGHNT and FRNRAP. The CDR3 sequence is 14 residues long. Trimming pared 6 bases from V and 0 bases from J, leaving 10 bases between. CDR3 sequence: CASGQGLSTDTQYF. In DNA form, the CDR3 reads TGTGCTAGTGGCCAGGGACTTAGCACAGATACGCAGTATTTT.

The table lists this clone with a count of one. CDR3 coding DNA: TGCGCCAGCAGCTTGGGACCCCAAGCGGGAAACACCATATATTTT. Residues: CASSLGPQAGNTIYF. The chain combines TRBV5-1 with TRBJ1-3; D is undetermined. The CDR3 covers 15 residues. The V end lost 0 bases, the J end lost 4 bases, and 11 bases lay between the germline ends. From germline, CDR1 is SGHRS and CDR2 YFSETQ. Full variable domain (missing parts from reference TRBV5-1 and TRBJ1-3): KAGVTQTPRYLIKTRGQQVTLSCSPISGHRSVSWYQQTPGQGLQFLFEYFSETQRNKGNFPGRFSGRQFSNSRSEMNVSTLELGDSALYLCASSLGPQAGNTIYFGEGSWLTVV.

The chain recombines TRBV2 with TRBJ2-7; 7 bases match TRBD1. This CDR3 is 14 amino acids long. Germline-derived CDR1 and CDR2 are SNHLY and FYNNEI. With 6 bases clipped from V and 3 bases from J, the junction kept 8 bases outside the gene matches. CDR3 residues: CASRPGQSLYEQYF. CDR3 coding DNA: TGTGCCAGCAGACCGGGACAGAGCCTCTACGAGCAGTACTTC.

The chain uses TRBV6-5 and TRBJ1-4; possibly TRBD1 for D (5 bases). CDR1 and CDR2 (germline): MNHEY, SVGAGI. V was shortened by 3 bases and J by 6 bases, with 11 bases between the two germline ends. CDR3 length: 14 amino acids. CDR3 in DNA: TGTGCCAGCAGTTATCGGACACCATATGAAAAACTGTTTTTT. Protein product: CASSYRTPYEKLFF.

The CDR3: CAWKTETGQEHTDTQYF. In DNA, the CDR3 is TGTGCCTGGAAAACCGAAACCGGACAGGAGCACACAGATACGCAGTATTTT. This sequence joins TRBV30 and TRBJ2-3, with 7 bases aligning to TRBD1. Germline CDR1 GTSNPN, CDR2 SVGIG (reference sequence). Trimming at V came to 4 bases and at J to 2 bases, leaving 15 bases not matched to a gene. The CDR3 is made up of 17 amino acids.

The chain couples TRBV18 to TRBJ2-2; maybe TRBD1 (5 bases). The germline CDR1 and CDR2 sequences are KGHSH and LQKENI. With 3 bases removed from V and 4 bases from J, the gap between germline ends came to 9 bases. This CDR3 spans 14 amino acids. CDR3 in DNA: TGTGCCAGCTCACCCCAGGGTTTCACCGGGGAGCTGTTTTTT. Its protein product is CASSPQGFTGELFF.

This clone has a single count. The chain carries TRBV6-1 and TRBJ1-1; D is ambiguous. The CDR3 is 15 residues long. Germline V CDR1 and CDR2: MNHNS, SASEGT. Trimming took off 2 bases at V and 3 bases at J, with 13 bases between the two ends. The CDR3: CASSESGVSDTEAFF. CDR3 sequence (DNA): TGTGCCAGCAGTGAATCCGGGGTCTCGGACACTGAAGCTTTCTTT.

The chain uses TRBV25-1 and TRBJ1-4; D remains unclear. Per germline, CDR1 MGHDK and CDR2 SYGVNS. The CDR3 is 18 amino acids. Trimming took 3 bases from V and 7 from J, leaving 24 bases between them. This chain's CDR3 is CASSDIRGTISLGEKLFF. The CDR3 bases are TGTGCCAGCAGTGACATAAGAGGCACCATAAGCCTGGGTGAAAAACTGTTTTTT.

DNA for the CDR3: TGTGCCAGCAGCCACGACAGGGCTGCAACTAATGAAAAACTGTTTTTT. It yields the protein CASSHDRAATNEKLFF. J is TRBJ1-4 and V is TRBV7-9, with 7 bases aligning to TRBD1. Germline V lookup: CDR1 SEHNR, CDR2 FQNEAQ (reference sequence). This CDR3 is built from 16 residues. J gave up 0 bases and V 5 bases, and 6 bases lay outside the gene matches. Based on the CDR3 plus reference TRBV7-9 and TRBJ1-4, the full variable domain is DTGVSQNPRHKITKRGQNVTFRCDPISEHNRLYWYRQTLGQGPEFLTYFQNEAQLEKSRLLSDRFSAERPKGSFSTLEIQRTEQGDSAMYLCASSHDRAATNEKLFFGSGTQLSVL.

The J gene is TRBJ2-7, the V gene TRBV6-4; maybe TRBD2 (5 bases). The V gene lost 0 bases and the J gene lost 4 bases, with 13 bases spanning the gap. The germline CDR1 and CDR2 sequences are MRHNA and SNTAGT. CDR3 length: 15 amino acids. In DNA form, the CDR3 reads TGTGCCAGCAGTGACTCTTCACCCCGGGATTACGAGCAGTACTTC. It is translated as CASSDSSPRDYEQYF.

The chain is built from TRBV13 and TRBJ2-2; 8 bases agree with TRBD2. Germline V gene sequence: CDR1 PRHDT, CDR2 FYEKMQ (reference sequence). CDR3 length: 16 amino acids. V lost 5 bases to trimming and J lost 6 bases; unmatched junction nucleotides: 11. In DNA, the CDR3 is TGTGCCAGCAGCCCGGGGGAGGTAGCGGGACCCGGGGAGCTGTTTTTT. Translation gives CASSPGEVAGPGELFF.

This clone was recorded once. The CDR3 nucleotides read TGTGCCAGCAGCCGCGGCCGGGAAAAACTGTTTTTT. Amino acid sequence: CASSRGREKLFF. The rearrangement joins TRBV13 to TRBJ1-4; D is unresolved. Trimming left V 5 bases short and J 8 bases short, with 9 bases between. The V gene's germline CDR1 is PRHDT and CDR2 FYEKMQ (reference sequence). CDR3 length equals 12 residues.

V and J are TRBV15 and TRBJ2-1; 10 bases line up with TRBD2. Germline CDR1 is LNHNV and CDR2 is YYDKDF (reference sequence). V trimming: 4 bases; J trimming: 0 bases; junction bases outside the gene matches: 15. The CDR3 has 20 residues. The CDR3 is CATSNEGSGTSASSYNEQFF. The CDR3 DNA is TGTGCCACCAGCAACGAAGGATCCGGGACTAGCGCGAGCTCCTACAATGAGCAGTTCTTC. The entire variable domain, with the rest obtained from reference TRBV15 and TRBJ2-1, is as follows: DAMVIQNPRYQVTQFGKPVTLSCSQTLNHNVMYWYQQKSSQAPKLLFHYYDKDFNNEADTPDNFQSRRPNTSFCFLDIRSPGLGDTAMYLCATSNEGSGTSASSYNEQFFGPGTRLTVL.

The chain links TRBV29-1 to TRBJ2-7; possibly TRBD1 for D (6 bases). Germline lookup yields CDR1 SQVTM and CDR2 ANQGSEA. V shed 4 bases and J shed 0 bases, with 16 bases lying between them. The CDR3 spans 15 residues. CDR3 DNA sequence: TGCAGCGTTGTATGGCCAGCGGACAGCTCCTACGAGCAGTACTTC. This codes for CSVVWPADSSYEQYF.

V usage is TRBV28 and J usage is TRBJ2-7; 15 bases fit TRBD2. J lost 0 bases, V lost 4 bases, and 19 bases had no gene match. Germline-derived CDR1 and CDR2 are MDHEN and SYDVKM. The CDR3 spans 22 residues. CDR3 DNA: TGTGCCAGCAGTTCCCTACAGGGTGCGTTGGGACTAGCGGGAGGTGACTCCTACGAGCAGTACTTC. This translates into CASSSLQGALGLAGGDSYEQYF.

This clone was seen a single time. The chain joins TRBV27 to TRBJ1-5, with 7 bases fitting TRBD1. The length of the CDR3 is 15 residues. V lost 6 bases and J lost 5; bases outside the gene matches: 10. Germline CDR1 and CDR2: MNHEY and SMNVEV (reference sequence). The CDR3 loop is CASSLTTGRDQPQHF. In DNA form, the CDR3 reads TGTGCCAGCAGCCTTACGACAGGGAGAGATCAGCCCCAGCATTTT.